This T cell receptor (beta chain) was observed in a study of T cell repertoires and Cas9 in healthy adults (dated 2018 in TCRdb). For the wider study: Multi-effector potency, cytotoxicity and lineage determination within the CD4 and CD8 compartments were characterized for SpCas9-reactive T cells. Preexisting T cell immunity against the Streptococcus pyogenes Cas9 nuclease (SpCas9) used in CRISPR gene editing was examined in the study. Points the paper makes about the study in general: SpCas9-reactive regulatory T cells were reported to mitigate proliferation and function of SpCas9-reactive effector T cells in vitro.

The CDR3 covers 14 residues, taking in both the cysteine and the phenylalanine. CDR3 DNA is the only sequence kept; it has 42 bases, read in frame from the first base. CDR1 is given as MDHEN and CDR2 as SYDVKM, both from the germline V gene. V is shortened by 5 bases, J by 6 bases, and the region joining them spans 13 bases. Library preparation used the immunoSEQ multiplex PCR assay. Drawn from immuneACCESS, this table holds only the in-frame rearrangements with V and J called that TCRdb kept. Clones are partly lost; checked studies trace under half to an unresolved V gene and leave the rest unexplained. The sample profile shows about 15,000 clones; 75% to 90% of them were found once. Of the sample, around 1.9% is held by the ten largest clones. This clone has only one observation. Which antigen it targets is not known. No base qualities exist here, and no much larger clone lies one base off it. Donors were healthy humans.

The specimen was Tregs (CD4+, CD25+, CD127-, CD137-, CD154-) from PBMCs; culture status not recorded. The sequence is built from TRBV28 and TRBJ2-2, with TRBD2 tentatively as D gene (6 bases match). The sequence was obtained from a human donor in good health. CDR3 sequence: CASSQMTGAGELFF. The DNA is as follows: TGTGCCAGCAGTCAGATGACGGGGGCCGGGGAGCTGTTTTTT.